A single sample is the source of the 17 T cell receptor beta chains below, sequenced in a study of HIV-infected children after antiretroviral therapy interruption. Described treatment: PENTA 11 planned treatment interruption arm or continuous ART arm. Unique molecular identifiers were included in an RNA-based 3' RACE TCR library. A single record per CDR3 protein comes from TCRdb applying MiXCR to the 3' RACE reads. The sample has approximately 95,000 distinct CDR3 sequences, 6.9% seen once; the top ten hold around 1.1%. The sequences come from CD45RA+ CD4+ T cells from PBMCs, pooled from several time points, collected from a donor given antiretroviral therapy, either interrupted or continuous. Subset specified: naive CD4+ CD45RA+ CD45RO- T cells. The receptor set was obtained from a pool of human donors with HIV.

This clonotype was picked up a small number of times. The DNA of the CDR3 is TGCAGTGCTAGAGATCGGCGAATCTACGCCGAGCAGTACTTC. Protein: CSARDRRIYAEQYF. V and J are TRBV20-1 and TRBJ2-7; D ambiguous. The V gene lost 0 bases and the J gene lost 6 bases, with 15 bases spanning the gap. The CDR3 runs to 14 residues. Germline loops: CDR1 DFQATT, CDR2 SNEGSKA (reference sequence).

The chain combines TRBV9 with TRBJ2-7; tentatively, D is TRBD1 (5 bases). This CDR3 comprises 15 residues. Trimming took 0 bases from V and 0 from J, leaving 10 bases between them. Germline V gene sequence: CDR1 SGDLS, CDR2 YYNGEE. The CDR3 here is CASSVAQGYSYEQYF. CDR3 DNA sequence: TGTGCCAGCAGCGTAGCCCAGGGCTACTCCTACGAGCAGTACTTC.

The genes are TRBV20-1 and TRBJ1-6, with a tentative D call TRBD1 (5 bases). Germline CDR1 and CDR2: DFQATT and SNEGSKA (reference sequence). V was pared by 5 bases and J by 6 bases, with 14 bases between. The CDR3 is made up of 14 amino acids. The CDR3 here is CSARYRSPNSPLHF. DNA for the CDR3: TGCAGTGCTCGCTACAGGAGCCCTAATTCACCCCTCCACTTT.

This clonotype was detected ten times or more. The V call is TRBV2, the J call TRBJ2-1, with 9 bases aligning to TRBD2. V lost 10 bases and J lost 8; bases outside the gene matches: 18. The CDR3 runs 16 residues. Germline V gene data show CDR1 as SNHLY and CDR2 as FYNNEI. CDR3 loop: CATERNSGGSFYEQFF. In DNA form, the CDR3 reads TGTGCCACCGAGAGAAACAGCGGGGGGTCGTTCTATGAGCAGTTCTTC.

In this sample, this clonotype turned up a few times. The chain recombines TRBV28 with TRBJ1-1, with D hard to call. This CDR3 region has 13 residues. V shed 8 bases and J shed 5 bases, with 15 bases lying between them. In germline, CDR1 is MDHEN, CDR2 SYDVKM. The DNA of the CDR3 is TGTGCCAGCTGGGAGGGCCGAAGAACTGAAGCTTTCTTT. Amino acid sequence: CASWEGRRTEAFF.

This clonotype showed up many times. The rearrangement joins TRBV7-9 to TRBJ1-2, with TRBD1 matching over 8 bases. The germline V gene encodes CDR1 SEHNR and CDR2 FQNEAQ (reference sequence). The CDR3 has 15 amino acids. With 2 bases clipped from V and 8 bases from J, the junction kept 10 bases outside the gene matches. CDR3 sequence reads: CASSLTRTGKEGYTF. The CDR3 nucleotides are TGTGCCAGCAGCTTAACACGGACAGGGAAGGAAGGCTACACCTTC.

This clonotype appeared many times. This rearrangement joins TRBV19 to TRBJ2-3; 12 nucleotides line up with TRBD2. The J segment lost 0 bases and the V segment lost 6 bases, leaving 4 bases of the junction unmatched. CDR1 is LNHDA, CDR2 SQIVND, per germline (reference sequence). The CDR3 loop spans 16 amino acids. CDR3 sequence: CASSLAGGPSTDTQYF. The CDR3 DNA reads as TGTGCCAGTAGCCTAGCGGGAGGGCCCAGCACAGATACGCAGTATTTT.

This clonotype was observed many times. J is TRBJ2-6 and V is TRBV12-5; 8 bases line up with TRBD1. The V and J ends lost 5 bases and 0 bases, in that order; junction bases with no gene match: 9. This CDR3 comprises 18 residues. CDR1 is LGHNT, CDR2 FRNRAP, per germline. CDR3 sequence reads: CASGPGTGISSGANVLTF. The CDR3 nucleotides are TGTGCTAGTGGTCCAGGGACAGGTATAAGCTCTGGGGCCAACGTCCTGACTTTC.

This sequence joins TRBV12-3 or TRBV12-4 and TRBJ1-5, with D hard to call. Between the trimmed V and J ends, which lost 2 bases and 10 bases, there was a span of 9 bases. The CDR3 consists of 12 residues. The CDR3 spells CASSLFPAPQHF. DNA for the CDR3: TGTGCCAGCAGTTTATTCCCCGCCCCCCAGCATTTT.

This clonotype has at least ten counts. The rearrangement uses TRBV7-2 and TRBJ1-6; maybe TRBD1 (5 bases). The CDR3 sequence is 16 residues long. CDR1 is SGHTA, CDR2 FQGNSA, per germline. V was pared by 2 bases and J by 8 bases, with 16 bases between. CDR3 bases: TGTGCCAGCAGCTTAACCCCTGCAGGGAGGGATTCACCCCTCCACTTT. This codes for CASSLTPAGRDSPLHF. Full variable domain (missing parts from reference TRBV7-2 and TRBJ1-6): GAGVSQSPSNKVTEKGKDVELRCDPISGHTALYWYRQSLGQGLEFLIYFQGNSAPDKSGLPSDRFSAERTGGSVSTLTIQRTQQEDSAVYLCASSLTPAGRDSPLHFGNGTRLTVT.

A few counts support this clonotype. This clone may be a read error of a much larger clone one base away. The rearrangement joins TRBV11-2 to TRBJ2-4, with TRBD1 identical over 7 bases. Germline loops: CDR1 SGHAT, CDR2 FQNNGV. CDR3 size: 14 residues. For the CDR3, the DNA is TGTGCCGGCAGCCCAGGGACAGAAAAAAACATTCAGTACTTC. Translating it yields CAGSPGTEKNIQYF.

This clonotype was recorded many times. The chain recombines TRBV23-1 with TRBJ2-7; D is perhaps TRBD1 (6 bases). Being an ORF, TRBV23-1 has a function that is uncertain. The length of the CDR3 is 15 residues. Trimming took 7 bases from V and 6 from J, leaving 22 bases between them. CDR3 nucleotide sequence: TGCGCCAGCAAAATTTATAAGGACAGACCTAGCGAGCAGTACTTC. Translating gives CASKIYKDRPSEQYF.

This clonotype was detected many times. The CDR3 protein is CAISDVGRSSYNEQFF. The CDR3 DNA sequence: TGTGCCATCAGTGACGTCGGCAGGAGTTCCTACAATGAGCAGTTCTTC. The J gene is TRBJ2-1, the V gene TRBV10-3; no clear D gene. Germline CDR1 is ENHRY and CDR2 is SYGVKD. CDR3 length: 16 amino acids. V lost 3 bases to trimming and J lost 1 base, with 13 bases between them.

The V and J genes are TRBV5-1 and TRBJ2-1; no reliable D call. Germline loops: CDR1 SGHRS, CDR2 YFSETQ. The V end was cut by 2 bases, the J end by 2 bases, with 8 bases between. The CDR3 is 14 residues long. The CDR3 DNA follows: TGCGCCAGCAGCTTCAGCGCCGCCTACAATGAGCAGTTCTTC. It yields the protein CASSFSAAYNEQFF.

This clonotype occurred many times. V and J are TRBV28 and TRBJ2-5, with 7 bases fitting TRBD2. Germline V lookup: CDR1 MDHEN, CDR2 SYDVKM. CDR3 length equals 16 residues. The V segment lost 2 bases and the J segment 3 bases; nucleotides outside the gene matches: 9. The CDR3 DNA follows: TGTGCCAGCAGTTTAGGTTTGCGGGAGTTTGAAGAGACCCAGTACTTC. Translating gives CASSLGLREFEETQYF.

The chain couples TRBV5-1 to TRBJ2-7; D gene uncertain. The germline CDR1 and CDR2 sequences are SGHRS and YFSETQ. CDR3 length equals 12 residues. V was cut by 0 bases and J by 5 bases, with 6 bases left in between. CDR3 coding DNA: TGCGCCAGCAGCTTGGAAGGAAACGAGCAGTACTTC. Translated, it gives CASSLEGNEQYF.

This clonotype was seen repeatedly, ten times or more. The chain couples TRBV7-3 to TRBJ2-7, with D perhaps matching TRBD2 (5 bases). Trimming left V 0 bases short and J 5 bases short, with 5 bases between. The germline V gene encodes CDR1 SGHTA and CDR2 FQGTGA. The CDR3 is 12 residues long. In nucleotides, the CDR3 is TGTGCCAGCAGCTTAACCGGGAACGAGCAGTACTTC. Translated: CASSLTGNEQYF.